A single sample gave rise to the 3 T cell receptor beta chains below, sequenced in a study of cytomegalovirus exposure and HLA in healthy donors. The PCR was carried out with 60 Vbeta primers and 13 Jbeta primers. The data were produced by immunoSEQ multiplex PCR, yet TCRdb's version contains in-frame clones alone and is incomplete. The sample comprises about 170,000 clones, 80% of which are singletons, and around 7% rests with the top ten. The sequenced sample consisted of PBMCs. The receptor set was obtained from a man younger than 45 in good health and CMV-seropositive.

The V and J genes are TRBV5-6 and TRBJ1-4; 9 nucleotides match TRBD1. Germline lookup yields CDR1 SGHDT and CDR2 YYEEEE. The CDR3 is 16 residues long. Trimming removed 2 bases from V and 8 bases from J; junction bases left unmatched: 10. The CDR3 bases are TGTGCCAGCAGCTTCCCTCCGGGACAGGGCGAGGAAAAACTGTTTTTT. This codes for CASSFPPGQGEEKLFF. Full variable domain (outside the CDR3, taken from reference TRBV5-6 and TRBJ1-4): DAGVTQSPTHLIKTRGQQVTLRCSPKSGHDTVSWYQQALGQGPQFIFQYYEEEERQRGNFPDRFSGHQFPNYSSELNVNALLLGDSALYLCASSFPPGQGEEKLFFGSGTQLSVL.

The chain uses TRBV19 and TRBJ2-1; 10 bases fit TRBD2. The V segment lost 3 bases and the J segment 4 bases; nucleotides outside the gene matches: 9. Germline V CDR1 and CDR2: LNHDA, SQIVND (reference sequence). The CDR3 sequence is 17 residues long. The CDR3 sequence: CASSIKSSGRSYNEQFF. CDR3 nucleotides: TGTGCCAGTAGTATCAAATCTAGCGGGAGATCGTACAATGAGCAGTTCTTC.

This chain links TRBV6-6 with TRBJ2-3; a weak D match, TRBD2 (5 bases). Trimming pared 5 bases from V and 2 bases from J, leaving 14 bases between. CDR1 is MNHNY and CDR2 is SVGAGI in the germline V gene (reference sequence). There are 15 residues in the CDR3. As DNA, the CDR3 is TGTGCCAGCAGTCATACTAGACCCAACACAGATACGCAGTATTTT. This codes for CASSHTRPNTDTQYF.